The 20 T cell receptor beta chains presented below share a single source sample, sequenced in a study of blood T cells in healthy people across ages. Then a second PCR, running about 6 to 11 cycles, was carried out with a sample-barcoded 5' primer and a J-beta primer mix. TCRdb reanalysed the 5' RACE reads using MiXCR and keeps one entry per CDR3 protein. Of hundreds of thousands of distinct CDR3 sequences listed, 20% to 30% were seen once; the top ten hold 9.4%. The sample was also reused in another study, on T cells of mothers and their children.

The sequenced material came from blood. These receptors originate from a boy aged 10-17 years in good health.

This clonotype was counted a few times. The genes are TRBV28 and TRBJ2-1, with no clear D. This CDR3 contains 14 residues. Germline CDR1 and CDR2: MDHEN and SYDVKM. The V and J ends lost 4 bases and 0 bases respectively, with 7 bases between them. The CDR3 DNA is TGTGCCAGCAGTTGGCGAGGCTCCTACAATGAGCAGTTCTTC. Translated, it gives CASSWRGSYNEQFF.

This rearrangement joins TRBV5-1 to TRBJ1-5; weak D call: TRBD1 (5 bases). The germline gives CDR1 SGHRS, CDR2 YFSETQ. The CDR3 runs 13 residues. Trimming took off 0 bases at V and 7 bases at J, with 8 bases between the two ends. The CDR3 DNA reads as TGCGCCAGCAGCTTGGAGGGGAGGCAGCCCCAGCATTTT. Protein sequence: CASSLEGRQPQHF.

This chain uses TRBV7-9 with TRBJ2-5, with D possibly TRBD2 on 6 matching bases. The V and J ends lost 6 bases and 11 bases respectively, with 19 bases between them. CDR3 size: 13 residues. Looked up from germline, CDR1 is SEHNR and CDR2 is FQNEAQ (reference sequence). CDR3 coding DNA: TGTGCCAGCAGTCCTCTAGCGTCGGGAGAGCAGTACTTC. The encoded protein is CASSPLASGEQYF. Based on the CDR3 plus reference TRBV7-9 and TRBJ2-5, the full variable domain is DTGVSQNPRHKITKRGQNVTFRCDPISEHNRLYWYRQTLGQGPEFLTYFQNEAQLEKSRLLSDRFSAERPKGSFSTLEIQRTEQGDSAMYLCASSPLASGEQYFGPGTRLLVL.

As concerns this clonotype: A much larger clone differs from this one at a single base, so this may be a read error. The chain carries TRBV7-9 and TRBJ1-2; D gene unclear. The V gene's germline CDR1 is SEHNR and CDR2 FQNEAQ (reference sequence). The CDR3 is made up of 13 amino acids. Trimming took 4 bases from V and 2 from J, leaving 8 bases between them. This chain's CDR3 is CASSSVQNYGYTF. CDR3 sequence (DNA): TGTGCCAGCAGCTCGGTACAGAACTATGGCTACACCTTC.

This clonotype has a handful of counts. This chain joins TRBV29-1 and TRBJ1-2, with 7 bases fitting TRBD1. CDR3 size: 13 residues. Germline CDR1 SQVTM, CDR2 ANQGSEA. With V trimmed by 7 bases and J by 6 bases, 11 bases remained unmatched. The CDR3 here is CSAPGQNYNGYTF. In nucleotides, the CDR3 is TGCAGCGCACCGGGACAGAATTATAATGGCTACACCTTC.

The chain has TRBV4-3 and TRBJ1-2, with a tentative D call TRBD1 (6 bases). V lost 0 bases and J lost 2, with 10 bases in between. This CDR3 has 15 residues. The germline CDR1 and CDR2 sequences are LGHNA and YSLEER. CDR3 in DNA: TGCGCCAGCAGCCAAGAACAGGGTCCCAACTATGGCTACACCTTC. Residues: CASSQEQGPNYGYTF.

J is TRBJ2-1 and V is TRBV27; D remains unclear. CDR3 length: 18 residues. The V gene's germline CDR1 is MNHEY and CDR2 SMNVEV (reference sequence). Trimming pared 6 bases from V and 5 bases from J, leaving 26 bases between. CDR3 protein: CASSRARPNPDWDNEQFF. DNA for the CDR3: TGTGCCAGCAGCCGAGCTAGGCCTAACCCCGATTGGGACAATGAGCAGTTCTTC.

V and J are TRBV12-3 or TRBV12-4 and TRBJ2-7, with TRBD1 matching over 9 bases. V gave up 5 bases and J gave up 3 bases; unmatched junction bases: 14. CDR3 size: 17 residues. The CDR3 reads CASSQQTPGQGYYEQYF. The CDR3 region has the DNA TGTGCCAGCAGTCAACAGACGCCGGGACAGGGCTACTACGAGCAGTACTTC.

The table lists this clonotype with a few counts. The V gene is TRBV11-2, the J gene TRBJ2-7, with D perhaps matching TRBD1 (6 bases). This CDR3 contains 12 residues. CDR1 and CDR2 (germline): SGHAT, FQNNGV. The V gene lost 3 bases and the J gene lost 9 bases, with 12 bases spanning the gap. The CDR3 loop is CASSLGRGMQYF. CDR3 bases: TGTGCCAGCAGCTTGGGCAGGGGAATGCAGTACTTC.

This clonotype was detected a few times. V and J are TRBV13 and TRBJ2-7, with 9 bases lining up with TRBD2. The V segment lost 5 bases and the J segment 3 bases; nucleotides outside the gene matches: 14. The V gene's germline CDR1 is PRHDT and CDR2 FYEKMQ (reference sequence). The CDR3 totals 17 residues. In DNA, the CDR3 is TGTGCCAGCAGCCCTTCGTCCGGAGCGGGGGGCCTCTACGAGCAGTACTTC. Translation: CASSPSSGAGGLYEQYF.

This clonotype has only a few counts. CDR3 sequence reads: CASSSGQGSNQPQHF. The CDR3 coding sequence is TGTGCCAGCAGCTCGGGACAGGGAAGCAATCAGCCCCAGCATTTT. V usage is TRBV28 and J usage is TRBJ1-5; TRBD1 matches at 9 bases. J lost 1 base, V lost 6 bases, and 4 bases had no gene match. The CDR3 has 15 amino acids. From germline, CDR1 is MDHEN and CDR2 SYDVKM.

The CDR3 nucleotides read TGCGCCAGCAGCTTAGGGAACAGCATAAATCAGCCCCAGCATTTT. It specifies CASSLGNSINQPQHF. This chain joins TRBV5-1 and TRBJ1-5, with D unclear. V dropped 2 bases and J dropped 4 bases, with 13 bases sitting between them. The length of the CDR3 is 15 residues. The V gene's germline CDR1 is SGHRS and CDR2 YFSETQ.

This clonotype was seen just once. The gene calls are TRBV5-1 and TRBJ2-5; 11 bases are shared with TRBD2. V lost 3 bases, J lost 2 bases, and 6 bases stayed unmatched. Germline V gene lookup returns CDR1 SGHRS and CDR2 YFSETQ. The CDR3 contains 16 residues. The CDR3 protein is CASSWGLAAVQETQYF. The CDR3 DNA reads TGCGCCAGCAGCTGGGGACTAGCGGCCGTGCAAGAGACCCAGTACTTC.

This clonotype was counted between two and nine times. The chain is built from TRBV29-1 and TRBJ2-1, with D unclear. V was pared by 2 bases and J by 0 bases, with 20 bases between. The germline V gene encodes CDR1 SQVTM and CDR2 ANQGSEA. This CDR3 contains 18 residues. The CDR3 region has the DNA TGCAGCGTTGAAACCCTAGGCATGCGGTCAAGCTCCTACAATGAGCAGTTCTTC. Amino acids: CSVETLGMRSSSYNEQFF.

The chain couples TRBV7-6 to TRBJ2-1, with D tentatively TRBD2 (6 bases). The V and J ends lost 2 bases and 1 base respectively, with 9 bases between them. This CDR3 is 15 amino acids long. Germline CDR1 and CDR2: SGHVS and FNYEAQ. The DNA for the CDR3 is TGTGCCAGCAGCTTATGGGGGGAGTCCTACAATGAGCAGTTCTTC. The encoded protein is CASSLWGESYNEQFF.

The CDR3, as DNA: TGCAGTGCTAGACCTCTAGGACAGGGGCCCTCCGATACGCAGTATTTT. It encodes CSARPLGQGPSDTQYF. The rearrangement joins TRBV20-1 to TRBJ2-3; 9 nucleotides agree with TRBD1. Germline V gene lookup returns CDR1 DFQATT and CDR2 SNEGSKA (reference sequence). The V gene end was trimmed by 2 bases and the J gene end by 6 bases; junction bases not matched to a gene: 12. The CDR3 totals 16 residues.

This clonotype appeared a few times. V and J are TRBV20-1 and TRBJ2-5; 10 bases align to TRBD2. This CDR3 is 17 amino acids long. J was trimmed by 2 bases and V by 0 bases; bases with no gene match: 9. Germline V gene sequence: CDR1 DFQATT, CDR2 SNEGSKA (reference sequence). The CDR3, as DNA: TGCAGTGCTAGAGATCCTAAAACTAGCGGGGTGCAAGAGACCCAGTACTTC. Its translation: CSARDPKTSGVQETQYF.

V gene TRBV20-1 combines with J gene TRBJ2-7; a weak D match, TRBD2 (6 bases). The CDR3 is 13 amino acids. Germline values: CDR1 DFQATT, CDR2 SNEGSKA (reference sequence). CDR3 nucleotide sequence: TGCAGCGCCACCGGAGGGGCCGCCTACGAGCAGTACTTC. It yields the protein CSATGGAAYEQYF.

This clonotype was recorded at least ten times. This chain links TRBV27 with TRBJ2-5; D unresolved. V was shortened by 3 bases and J by 5 bases, with 13 bases between the two germline ends. Looked up from germline, CDR1 is MNHEY and CDR2 is SMNVEV (reference sequence). This CDR3 has 14 residues. For the CDR3, the DNA is TGTGCCAGCAGTTTCAGGTCTGCGTTTGAGACCCAGTACTTC. Amino acids: CASSFRSAFETQYF.

There are a few counts of this clonotype. CDR3: CASNLPGAGELFF. CDR3 nucleotides: TGTGCCAGCAACCTACCGGGAGCCGGGGAGCTGTTTTTT. This chain links TRBV12-3 or TRBV12-4 with TRBJ2-2; D is perhaps TRBD2 (6 bases). V dropped 7 bases and J dropped 6 bases, with 12 bases sitting between them. This CDR3 has 13 residues.